The text below deals with one T cell receptor (beta chain). The length of the CDR3 is 15 residues. This sample is part of a study of T cells expressing NK-cell markers. About the research overall: Eight donors were sequenced, of whom seven were HCMV-seropositive, while the remaining one was HCMV-seronegative.

Reanalyzing the 5' RACE reads, TCRdb keeps one entry per CDR3 protein, without DNA. Its table lists about 460,000 distinct CDR3 sequences. The chain combines TRBV12-3 or TRBV12-4 with TRBJ1-1; without DNA, the TCRdb call of TRBD1 cannot be checked. The origin of this receptor is a woman between 45 and 60 years old in good health. Sequenced input: blood T cells: a sorted CD56 or NKG2C T cell subset, CD4+ or CD8+ T cells, or bulk PBMC T cells (not recorded which). CDR3 protein: CASSPTGGSYTEAFF.